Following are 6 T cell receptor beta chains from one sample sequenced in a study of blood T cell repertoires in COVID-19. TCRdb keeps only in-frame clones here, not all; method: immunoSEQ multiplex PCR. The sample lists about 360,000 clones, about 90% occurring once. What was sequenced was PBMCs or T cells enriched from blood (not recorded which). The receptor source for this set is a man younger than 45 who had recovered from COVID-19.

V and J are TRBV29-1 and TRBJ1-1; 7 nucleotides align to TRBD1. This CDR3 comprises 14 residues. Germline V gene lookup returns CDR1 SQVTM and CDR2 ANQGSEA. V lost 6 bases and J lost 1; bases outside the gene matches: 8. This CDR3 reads CSVDPQGQNTEAFF. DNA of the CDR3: TGCAGCGTGGACCCACAGGGGCAGAACACTGAAGCTTTCTTT.

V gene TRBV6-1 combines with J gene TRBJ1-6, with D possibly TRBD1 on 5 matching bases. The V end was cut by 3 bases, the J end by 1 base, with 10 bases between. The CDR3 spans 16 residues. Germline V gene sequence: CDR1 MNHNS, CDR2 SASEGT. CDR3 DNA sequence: TGTGCCAGCAGTGAGACGGCAGGGTCCTATAATTCACCCCTCCACTTT. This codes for CASSETAGSYNSPLHF.

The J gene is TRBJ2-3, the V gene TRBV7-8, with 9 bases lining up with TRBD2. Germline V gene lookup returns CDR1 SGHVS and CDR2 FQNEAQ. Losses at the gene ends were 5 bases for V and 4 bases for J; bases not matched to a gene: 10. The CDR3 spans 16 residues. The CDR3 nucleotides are TGTGCCAGCAGCCCGACCCTAGCGGGGCGATCAGATACGCAGTATTTT. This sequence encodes CASSPTLAGRSDTQYF. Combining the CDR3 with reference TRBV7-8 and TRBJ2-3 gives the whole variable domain GAGVSQSPRYKVAKRGQDVALRCDPISGHVSLFWYQQALGQGPEFLTYFQNEAQLDKSGLPSDRFFAERPEGSVSTLKIQRTQQEDSAVYLCASSPTLAGRSDTQYFGPGTRLTVL.

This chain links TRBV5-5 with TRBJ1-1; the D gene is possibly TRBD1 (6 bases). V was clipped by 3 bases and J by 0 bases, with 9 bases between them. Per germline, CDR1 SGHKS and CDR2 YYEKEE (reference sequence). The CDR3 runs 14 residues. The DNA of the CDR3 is TGTGCCAGCAGCTGGACAGCCATGAACACTGAAGCTTTCTTT. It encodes CASSWTAMNTEAFF.

CDR3 in amino acids: CASSFFRGYEQYF. The CDR3 DNA reads as TGTGCCAGCAGCTTTTTCAGGGGATACGAGCAGTACTTC. The chain has TRBV5-8 and TRBJ2-7; D is possibly TRBD1 (6 bases). V was cut by 2 bases and J by 4 bases, with 10 bases left in between. CDR3 length: 13 amino acids. Germline V gene lookup returns CDR1 SGHTS and CDR2 YDEGEE.

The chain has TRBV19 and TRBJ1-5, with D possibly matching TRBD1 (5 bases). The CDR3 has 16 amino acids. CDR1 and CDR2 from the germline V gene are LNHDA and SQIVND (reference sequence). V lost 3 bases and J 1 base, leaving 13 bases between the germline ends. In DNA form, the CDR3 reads TGTGCCAGTAGTATCCGGGGGACTGGGAGCAATCAGCCCCAGCATTTT. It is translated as CASSIRGTGSNQPQHF. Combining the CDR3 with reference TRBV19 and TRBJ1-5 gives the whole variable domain DGGITQSPKYLFRKEGQNVTLSCEQNLNHDAMYWYRQDPGQGLRLIYYSQIVNDFQKGDIAEGYSVSREKKESFPLTVTSAQKNPTAFYLCASSIRGTGSNQPQHFGDGTRLSIL.